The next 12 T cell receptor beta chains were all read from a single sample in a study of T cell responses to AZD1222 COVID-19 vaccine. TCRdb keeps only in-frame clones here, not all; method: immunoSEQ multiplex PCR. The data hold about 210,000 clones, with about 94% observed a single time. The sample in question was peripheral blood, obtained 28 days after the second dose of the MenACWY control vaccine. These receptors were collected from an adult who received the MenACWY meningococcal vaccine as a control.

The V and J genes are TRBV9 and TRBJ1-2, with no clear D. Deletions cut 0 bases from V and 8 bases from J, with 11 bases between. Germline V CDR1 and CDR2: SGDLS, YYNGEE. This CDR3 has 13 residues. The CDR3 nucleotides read TGTGCCAGCAGCGTAGCAGACCAGATAGGCTACACCTTC. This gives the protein CASSVADQIGYTF.

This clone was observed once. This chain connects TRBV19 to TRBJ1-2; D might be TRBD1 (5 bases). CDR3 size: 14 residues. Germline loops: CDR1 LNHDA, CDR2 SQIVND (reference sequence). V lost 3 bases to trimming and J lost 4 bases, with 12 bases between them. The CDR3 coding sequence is TGTGCCAGTAGTATCGGGCAGGGAGTCTATGGCTACACCTTC. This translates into CASSIGQGVYGYTF. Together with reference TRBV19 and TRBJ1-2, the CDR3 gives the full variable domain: DGGITQSPKYLFRKEGQNVTLSCEQNLNHDAMYWYRQDPGQGLRLIYYSQIVNDFQKGDIAEGYSVSREKKESFPLTVTSAQKNPTAFYLCASSIGQGVYGYTFGSGTRLTVV.

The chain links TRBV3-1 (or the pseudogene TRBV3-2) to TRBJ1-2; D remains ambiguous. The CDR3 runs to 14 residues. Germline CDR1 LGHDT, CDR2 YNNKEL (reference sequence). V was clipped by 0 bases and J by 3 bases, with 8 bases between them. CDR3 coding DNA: TGTGCCAGCAGCCAAGACAGTGAAGACTATGGCTACACCTTC. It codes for CASSQDSEDYGYTF.

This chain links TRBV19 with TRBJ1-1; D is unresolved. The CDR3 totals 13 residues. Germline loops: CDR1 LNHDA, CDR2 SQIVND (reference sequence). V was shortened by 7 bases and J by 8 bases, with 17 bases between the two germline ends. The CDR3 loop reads CASTPIQAKEAFF. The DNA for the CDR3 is TGTGCCAGTACTCCCATCCAGGCAAAAGAAGCTTTCTTT.

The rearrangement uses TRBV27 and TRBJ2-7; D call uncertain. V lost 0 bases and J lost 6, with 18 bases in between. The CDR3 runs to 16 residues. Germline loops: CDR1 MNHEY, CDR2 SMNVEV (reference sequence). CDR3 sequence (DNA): TGTGCCAGCAGTTTATCATTCATGGACCCTAGGGCCGAGCAGTACTTC. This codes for CASSLSFMDPRAEQYF.

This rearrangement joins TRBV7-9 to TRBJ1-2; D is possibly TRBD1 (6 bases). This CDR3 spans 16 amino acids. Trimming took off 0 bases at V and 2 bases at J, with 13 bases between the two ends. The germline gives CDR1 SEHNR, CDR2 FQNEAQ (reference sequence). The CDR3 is CASSLAQNRANYGYTF. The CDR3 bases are TGTGCCAGCAGCTTAGCGCAAAACAGGGCCAACTATGGCTACACCTTC.

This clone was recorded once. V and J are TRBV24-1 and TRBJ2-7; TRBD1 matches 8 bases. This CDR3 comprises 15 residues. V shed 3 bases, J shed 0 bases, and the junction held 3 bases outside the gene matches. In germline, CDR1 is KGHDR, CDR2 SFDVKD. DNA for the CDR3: TGTGCCACCAGTGATCCCGGGACAGGCTCCTACGAGCAGTACTTC. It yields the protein CATSDPGTGSYEQYF.

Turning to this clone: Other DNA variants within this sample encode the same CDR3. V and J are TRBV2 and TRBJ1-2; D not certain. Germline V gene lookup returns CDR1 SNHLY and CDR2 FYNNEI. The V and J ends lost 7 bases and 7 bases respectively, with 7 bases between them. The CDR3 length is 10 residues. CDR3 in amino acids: CASTGFGYTF. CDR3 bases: TGTGCCAGCACCGGTTTTGGCTACACCTTC.

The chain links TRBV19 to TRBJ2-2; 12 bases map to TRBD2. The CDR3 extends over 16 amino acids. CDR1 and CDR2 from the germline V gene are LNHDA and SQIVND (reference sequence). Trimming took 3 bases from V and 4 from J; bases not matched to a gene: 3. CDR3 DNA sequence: TGTGCCAGTAGTATCCGACTAGCGGGGGCCACCGGGGAGCTGTTTTTT. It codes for CASSIRLAGATGELFF.

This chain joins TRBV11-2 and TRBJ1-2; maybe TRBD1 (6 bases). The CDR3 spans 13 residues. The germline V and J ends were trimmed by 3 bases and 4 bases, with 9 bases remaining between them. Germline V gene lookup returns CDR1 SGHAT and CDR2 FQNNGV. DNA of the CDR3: TGTGCCAGCAGCTTGGGACAAACCTATGGCTACACCTTC. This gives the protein CASSLGQTYGYTF.

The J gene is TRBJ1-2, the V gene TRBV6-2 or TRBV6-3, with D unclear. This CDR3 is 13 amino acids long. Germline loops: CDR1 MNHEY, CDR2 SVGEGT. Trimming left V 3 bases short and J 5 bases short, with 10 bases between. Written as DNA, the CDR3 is TGTGCCAGCAGTTATAGGTCTGGATATGGCTACACCTTC. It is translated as CASSYRSGYGYTF.

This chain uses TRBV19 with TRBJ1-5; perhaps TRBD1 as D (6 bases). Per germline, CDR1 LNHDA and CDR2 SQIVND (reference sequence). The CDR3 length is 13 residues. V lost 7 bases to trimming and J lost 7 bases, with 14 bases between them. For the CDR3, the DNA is TGTGCCAGTAATGACCAGGGGAGCCAGCCCCAGCATTTT. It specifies CASNDQGSQPQHF.